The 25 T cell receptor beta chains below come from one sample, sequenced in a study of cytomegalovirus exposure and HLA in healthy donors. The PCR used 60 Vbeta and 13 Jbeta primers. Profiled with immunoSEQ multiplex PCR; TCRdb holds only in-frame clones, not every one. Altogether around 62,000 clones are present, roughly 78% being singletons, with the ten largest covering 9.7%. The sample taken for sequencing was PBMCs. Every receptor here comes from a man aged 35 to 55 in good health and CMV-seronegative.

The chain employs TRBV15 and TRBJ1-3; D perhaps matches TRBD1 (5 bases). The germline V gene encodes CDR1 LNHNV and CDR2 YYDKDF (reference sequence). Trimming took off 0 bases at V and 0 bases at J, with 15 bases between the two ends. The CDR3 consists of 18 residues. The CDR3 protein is CATSRESGRAHSGNTIYF. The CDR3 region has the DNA TGTGCCACCAGCAGAGAATCGGGCAGGGCCCACTCTGGAAACACCATATATTTT. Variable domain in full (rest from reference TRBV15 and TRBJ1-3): DAMVIQNPRYQVTQFGKPVTLSCSQTLNHNVMYWYQQKSSQAPKLLFHYYDKDFNNEADTPDNFQSRRPNTSFCFLDIRSPGLGDTAMYLCATSRESGRAHSGNTIYFGEGSWLTVV.

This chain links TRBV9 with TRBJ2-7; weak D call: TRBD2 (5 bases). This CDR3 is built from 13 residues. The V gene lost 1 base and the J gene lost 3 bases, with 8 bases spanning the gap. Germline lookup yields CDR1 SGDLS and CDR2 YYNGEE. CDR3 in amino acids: CASSVSGNYEQYF. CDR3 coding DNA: TGTGCCAGCAGCGTATCGGGGAACTACGAGCAGTACTTC.

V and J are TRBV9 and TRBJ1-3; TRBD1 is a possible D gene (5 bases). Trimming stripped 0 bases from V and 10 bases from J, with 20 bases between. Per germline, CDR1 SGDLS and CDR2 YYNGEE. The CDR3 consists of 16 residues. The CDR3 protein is CASSVAPGLVGGTIYF. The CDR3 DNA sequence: TGTGCCAGCAGCGTAGCACCGGGACTCGTTGGAGGGACCATATATTTT.

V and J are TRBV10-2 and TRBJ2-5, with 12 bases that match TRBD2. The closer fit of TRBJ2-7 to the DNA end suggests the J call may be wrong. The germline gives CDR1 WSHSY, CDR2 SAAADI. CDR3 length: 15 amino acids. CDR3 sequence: CASSGTSGTLYEQYF. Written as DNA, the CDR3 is TGCGCCAGCAGTGGGACTAGCGGGACCCTTTACGAGCAGTACTTC.

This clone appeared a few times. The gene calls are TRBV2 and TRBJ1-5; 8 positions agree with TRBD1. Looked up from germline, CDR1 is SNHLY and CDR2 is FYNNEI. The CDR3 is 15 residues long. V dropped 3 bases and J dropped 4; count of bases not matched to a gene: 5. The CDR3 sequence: CASSEQGARNQPQHF. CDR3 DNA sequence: TGTGCCAGCAGTGAGCAGGGGGCCCGGAATCAGCCCCAGCATTTT.

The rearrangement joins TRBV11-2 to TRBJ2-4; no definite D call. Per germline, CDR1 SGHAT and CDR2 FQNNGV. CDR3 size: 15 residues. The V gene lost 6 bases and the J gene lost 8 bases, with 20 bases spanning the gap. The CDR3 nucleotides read TGTGCCAGCAGTTATACTGCTGACTCGTTTGACATTCAGTACTTC. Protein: CASSYTADSFDIQYF.

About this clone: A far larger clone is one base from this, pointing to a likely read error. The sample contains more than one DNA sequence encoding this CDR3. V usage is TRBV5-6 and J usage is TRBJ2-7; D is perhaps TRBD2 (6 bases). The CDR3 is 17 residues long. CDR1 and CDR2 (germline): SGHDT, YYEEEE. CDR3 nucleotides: TGTGCCAGTAGCTTTCTTAAGGTAGCTTATACGGGGGACGAGCAGTACTTC. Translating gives CASSFLKVAYTGDEQYF.

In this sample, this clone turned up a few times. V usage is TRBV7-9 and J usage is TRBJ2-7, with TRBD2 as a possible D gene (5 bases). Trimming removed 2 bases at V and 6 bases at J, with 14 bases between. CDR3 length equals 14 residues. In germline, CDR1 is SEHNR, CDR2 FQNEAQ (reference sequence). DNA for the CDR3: TGTGCCAGCAGCTTACCACTAGTAGCACCCGAGCAGTACTTC. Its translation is CASSLPLVAPEQYF.

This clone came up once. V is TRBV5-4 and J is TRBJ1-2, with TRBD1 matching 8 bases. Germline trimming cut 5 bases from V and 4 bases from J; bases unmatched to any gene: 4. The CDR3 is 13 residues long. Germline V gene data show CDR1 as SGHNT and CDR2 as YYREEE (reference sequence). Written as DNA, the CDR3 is TGTGCCAGCAGTCCAGGGGGCATCTATGGCTACACCTTC. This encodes CASSPGGIYGYTF.

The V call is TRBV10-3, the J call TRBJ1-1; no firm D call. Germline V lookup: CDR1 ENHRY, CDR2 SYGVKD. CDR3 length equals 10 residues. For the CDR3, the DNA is TGTGCTTTCCCCCAGGCTGAAGCTTTCTTT. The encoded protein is CAFPQAEAFF.

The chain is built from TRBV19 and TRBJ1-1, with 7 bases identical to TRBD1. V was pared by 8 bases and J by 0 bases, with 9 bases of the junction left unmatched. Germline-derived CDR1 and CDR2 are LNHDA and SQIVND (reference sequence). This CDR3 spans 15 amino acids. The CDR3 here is CASSQGRGLNTEAFF. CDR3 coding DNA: TGTGCCAGTTCACAGGGGCGGGGATTGAACACTGAAGCTTTCTTT.

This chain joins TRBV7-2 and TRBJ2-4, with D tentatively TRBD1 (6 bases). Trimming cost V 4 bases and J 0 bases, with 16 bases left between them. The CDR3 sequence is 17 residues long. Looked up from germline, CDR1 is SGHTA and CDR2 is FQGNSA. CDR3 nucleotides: TGTGCCAGCAGCTCATTCGGACAGACCTTAGCCAAAAACATTCAGTACTTC. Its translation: CASSSFGQTLAKNIQYF.

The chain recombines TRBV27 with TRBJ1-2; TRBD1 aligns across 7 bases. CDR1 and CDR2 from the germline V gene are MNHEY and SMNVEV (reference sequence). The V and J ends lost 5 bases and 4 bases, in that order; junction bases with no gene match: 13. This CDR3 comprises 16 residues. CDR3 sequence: CASSNSYRGYGYGYTF. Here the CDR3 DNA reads TGTGCCAGCAGTAACTCCTACAGGGGCTACGGCTATGGCTACACCTTC.

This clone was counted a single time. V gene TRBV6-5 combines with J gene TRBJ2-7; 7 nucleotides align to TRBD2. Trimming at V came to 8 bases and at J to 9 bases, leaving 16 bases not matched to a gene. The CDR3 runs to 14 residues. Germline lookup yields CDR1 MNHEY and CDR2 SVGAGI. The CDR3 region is CASGDGTNIEWQYF. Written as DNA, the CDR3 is TGTGCCAGCGGGGATGGGACTAACATCGAATGGCAGTACTTC.

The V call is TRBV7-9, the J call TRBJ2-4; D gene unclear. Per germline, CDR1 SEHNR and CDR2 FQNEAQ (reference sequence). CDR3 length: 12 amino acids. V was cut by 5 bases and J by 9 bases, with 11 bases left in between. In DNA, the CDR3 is TGTGCCAGCAGCCCGGAGAGTGGCATTCAGTACTTC. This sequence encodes CASSPESGIQYF.

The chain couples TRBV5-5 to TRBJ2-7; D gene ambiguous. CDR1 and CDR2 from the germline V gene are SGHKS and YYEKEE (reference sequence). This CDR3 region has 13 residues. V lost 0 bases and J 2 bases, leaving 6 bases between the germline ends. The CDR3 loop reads CASSLGPAYEQYF. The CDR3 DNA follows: TGTGCCAGCAGCTTGGGTCCAGCCTACGAGCAGTACTTC.

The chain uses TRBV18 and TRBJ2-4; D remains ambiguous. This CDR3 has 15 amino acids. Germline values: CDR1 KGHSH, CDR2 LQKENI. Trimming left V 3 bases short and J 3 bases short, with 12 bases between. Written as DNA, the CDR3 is TGTGCCAGCTCACCCATACAGAGTCTCAAAAACATTCAGTACTTC. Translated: CASSPIQSLKNIQYF.

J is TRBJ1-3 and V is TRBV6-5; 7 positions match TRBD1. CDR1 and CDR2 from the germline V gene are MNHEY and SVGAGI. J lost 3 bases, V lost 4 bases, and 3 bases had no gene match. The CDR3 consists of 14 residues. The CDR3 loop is CASSSTGDGNTIYF. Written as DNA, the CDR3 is TGTGCCAGCAGTTCTACAGGGGATGGAAACACCATATATTTT.

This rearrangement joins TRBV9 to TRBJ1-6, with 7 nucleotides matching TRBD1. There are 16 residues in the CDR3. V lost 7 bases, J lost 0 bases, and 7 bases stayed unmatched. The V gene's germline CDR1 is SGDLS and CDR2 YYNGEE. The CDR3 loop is CASGLQGSSYNSPLHF. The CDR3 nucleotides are TGTGCCAGCGGACTACAGGGGAGCTCCTATAATTCACCCCTCCACTTT.

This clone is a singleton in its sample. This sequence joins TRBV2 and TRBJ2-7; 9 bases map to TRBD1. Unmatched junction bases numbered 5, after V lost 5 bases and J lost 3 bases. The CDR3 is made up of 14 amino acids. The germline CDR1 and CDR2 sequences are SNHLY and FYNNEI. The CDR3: CASSFGTGRYEQYF. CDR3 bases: TGTGCCAGCAGTTTCGGGACAGGGCGCTACGAGCAGTACTTC.

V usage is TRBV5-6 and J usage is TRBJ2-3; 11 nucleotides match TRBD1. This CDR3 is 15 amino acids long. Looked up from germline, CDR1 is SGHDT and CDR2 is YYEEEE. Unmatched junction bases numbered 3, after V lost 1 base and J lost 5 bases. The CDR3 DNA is TGTGCCAGCAGCTTGAGGGGACAGGGGGAAGATACGCAGTATTTT. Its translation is CASSLRGQGEDTQYF. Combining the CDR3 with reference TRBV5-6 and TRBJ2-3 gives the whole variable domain DAGVTQSPTHLIKTRGQQVTLRCSPKSGHDTVSWYQQALGQGPQFIFQYYEEEERQRGNFPDRFSGHQFPNYSSELNVNALLLGDSALYLCASSLRGQGEDTQYFGPGTRLTVL.

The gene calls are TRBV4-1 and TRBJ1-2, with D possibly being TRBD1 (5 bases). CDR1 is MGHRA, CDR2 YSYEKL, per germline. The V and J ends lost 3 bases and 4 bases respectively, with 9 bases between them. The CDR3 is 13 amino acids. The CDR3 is CASSQPGGYGYTF. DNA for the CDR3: TGCGCCAGCAGCCAGCCCGGGGGCTATGGCTACACCTTC.

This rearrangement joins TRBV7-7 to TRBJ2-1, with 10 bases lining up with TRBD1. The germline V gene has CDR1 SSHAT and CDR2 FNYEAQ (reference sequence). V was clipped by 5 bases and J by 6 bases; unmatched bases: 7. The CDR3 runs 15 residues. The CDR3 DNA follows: TGTGCCAGCAGCCAAGGGACAGGGGTAGGCAATGAGCAGTTCTTC. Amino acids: CASSQGTGVGNEQFF.

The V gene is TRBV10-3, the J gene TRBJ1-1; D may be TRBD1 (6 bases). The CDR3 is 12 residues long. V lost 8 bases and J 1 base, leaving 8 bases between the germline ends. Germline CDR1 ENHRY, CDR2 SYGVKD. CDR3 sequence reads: CAIQGSNTEAFF. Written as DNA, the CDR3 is TGTGCCATCCAGGGGTCGAACACTGAAGCTTTCTTT.

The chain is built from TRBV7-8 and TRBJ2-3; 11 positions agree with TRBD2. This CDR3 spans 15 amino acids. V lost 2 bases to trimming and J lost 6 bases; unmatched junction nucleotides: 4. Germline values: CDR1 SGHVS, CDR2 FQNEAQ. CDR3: CASSLLAGGWDTQYF. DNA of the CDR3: TGTGCCAGCAGCTTACTAGCGGGGGGTTGGGATACGCAGTATTTT.